The sequence of this T cell receptor beta chain was determined in a study of PD-1 blockade in classical Hodgkin lymphoma (dated by TCRdb to the early 2020s). Study-level background: Nivolumab dosing was 3 mg/kg intravenously every 2 weeks, continuing until either disease progression or unacceptable toxicity. The study used CyTOF and TCR beta sequencing to define a peripheral blood immune signature of response to PD-1 blockade in classical Hodgkin lymphoma.

The paper's findings and limits, for the study overall: Baseline TCR diversity was reported to be lower in newly diagnosed patients than in healthy donors, and even lower in relapsed/refractory patients. Trial patients with a complete response had baseline diversity similar to that of newly diagnosed patients, while partial responders and progressors had significantly lower diversity. By C4D1, a significant rise was seen in CD4+ TCR diversity but not in CD8+ TCR diversity (p=0.0027 vs p=0.16), and the rise was most apparent among complete responders (p=0.02). The study covered only a single clinical trial cohort, and the causes of the repertoire differences, possibly disease activity or prior therapy, were still not defined. Patients starting nivolumab less than 1 year after ASCT had lower diversity and were excluded from later analyses to avoid confounding by immune reconstitution.

Genomic DNA was extracted with the Qiagen DNeasy kit from unsorted PBMCs and from negatively selected CD4+ and CD8+ fractions. TCR beta CDR3 regions were subjected to amplification by immunoSEQ multiplex PCR with primers that anneal to V and J segments. A synthetic immune receptor repertoire was used to minimize amplification bias, and any residual bias was removed computationally once sequencing was done. Regarding the original processing steps: Custom Python scripts were used to quantify repertoire diversity as the Shannon entropy index. Unsorted, CD4+ and CD8+ repertoires were examined separately, except in combined analyses, for which CD4+ and CD8+ sequences were merged in silico. A clone counted as expanded when the clone's frequency after treatment rose at least 2-fold relative to C1D1, and clones undetected at baseline were given a pseudocount of 0.5. Singleton clones were defined as clones with 0 or 1 copy at C1D1, and non-singleton clones were defined as clones with 2 or more copies. Clones expanded in unsorted samples were annotated as CD4+, CD8+ or unknown by matching protein sequences in sorted samples from the same patient. Wilcoxon tests were applied to paired samples to test diversity changes from C1D1 to C4D1. Held by TCRdb, this immuneACCESS table contains in-frame sequences only and omits some clones. Under half of the omission traces to an unresolved V gene where checked; the cause of the rest is unknown. For V, J and clone size, that table is used; D and trimming come from the DNA. The sample records some 4,100 clones, around 72% of which are singletons. The ten largest make up roughly 36% of the sample.

CDR1 SGHRS and CDR2 YFSETQ were looked up in the germline V gene. There are 13 amino acids in the CDR3, from cysteine to phenylalanine inclusive. CDR3 DNA is the only sequence kept; it has 39 bases, read in frame from the first base. Sample time point, as interpreted from the label and publication: cycle 4 day 1 (C4D1), after about 6 weeks of nivolumab. All trial patients had relapsed after autologous stem cell transplantation, with cohorts A, B and C differing in prior brentuximab vedotin exposure. Using a Miltenyi CD8+ T cell isolation kit, CD8+ T cells were purified from thawed PBMCs through magnetic negative selection. The trial cohort included more than 55 patients with relapsed/refractory classical Hodgkin lymphoma, and each patient had a best overall response of complete response, partial response or progressive disease. In the multi-cohort phase II CheckMate 205 trial, trial patients received single-agent nivolumab. An independent review committee assessed best overall response using the 2007 International Working Group response criteria. Trial PBMCs were collected immediately before nivolumab initiation (C1D1) and during therapy at cycle 2 day 1 and cycle 4 day 1. Peripheral blood was collected in 8 mL Vacutainer Cell Preparation Tubes, from which PBMCs were isolated by centrifugation and then cryopreserved. Purified CD4+ and CD8+ fractions were prepared only for cases in which an additional PBMC sample was available. Magnetically labelled cells were depleted on LS columns in a quadroMACS separator, and the flow-through was collected as the purified fraction.

Points on this clone: Its specific antigen is unknown. The input lacks base qualities; no much larger clone sits a single base away.

The TCR originated in a human donor with classical Hodgkin lymphoma. The chain joins TRBV5-1 to TRBJ2-5, with the D gene not clear enough to name. Gene TRBJ2-7 matches the end of the DNA better, so the J call may be wrong. This specimen was CD8+ T cells from blood, taken before the fourth cycle of nivolumab. The nucleotide sequence is TGCGCCAGCAGCTTGCGGTGGAGTCACGAGCAGTACTTC. Its translation reads: CASSLRWSHEQYF.